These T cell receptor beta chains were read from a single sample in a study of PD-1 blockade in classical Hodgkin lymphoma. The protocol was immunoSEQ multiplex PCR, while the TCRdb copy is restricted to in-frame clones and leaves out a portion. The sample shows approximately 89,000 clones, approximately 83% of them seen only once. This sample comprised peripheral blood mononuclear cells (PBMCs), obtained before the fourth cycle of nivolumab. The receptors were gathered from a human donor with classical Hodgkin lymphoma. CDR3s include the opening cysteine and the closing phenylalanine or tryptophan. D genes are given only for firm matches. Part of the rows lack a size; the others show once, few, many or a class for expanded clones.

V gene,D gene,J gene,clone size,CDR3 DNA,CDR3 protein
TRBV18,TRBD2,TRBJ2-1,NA,TGTGCCAGCTCACTAGCGGGGGGCTCCTACAATGAGCAGTTCTTC,CASSLAGGSYNEQFF
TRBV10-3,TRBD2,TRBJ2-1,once,TGTGCCATCAGAAATCCCCCTAGCGGGAGGGCCGATGAGCAGTTCTTC,CAIRNPPSGRADEQFF
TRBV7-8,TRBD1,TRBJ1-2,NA,TGTGCCAGCAGCTTCGACAGGGTATCTGGCTACACCTTC,CASSFDRVSGYTF
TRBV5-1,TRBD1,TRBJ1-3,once,TGCGCCAGCAGCTTGGGACAGGGGGCGGACACCATATATTTT,CASSLGQGADTIYF
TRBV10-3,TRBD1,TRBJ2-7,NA,TGTGCCACAGGACAGGTTAACTACGAGCAGTACTTC,CATGQVNYEQYF
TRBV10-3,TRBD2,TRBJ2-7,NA,TGTGCCATCACTAACAGAGCGGGAGGCTCCTACGAGCAGTACTTC,CAITNRAGGSYEQYF
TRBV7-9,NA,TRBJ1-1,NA,TGTGCCAGCAGCACCGGACAGCCCCCCGCTGAAGCTTTCTTT,CASSTGQPPAEAFF
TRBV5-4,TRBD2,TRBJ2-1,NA,TGTGCCAGCAGCGCCACTAGCGGAAGCTCCTACAATGAGCAGTTCTTC,CASSATSGSSYNEQFF
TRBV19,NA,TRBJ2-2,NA,TGTGCCAGTAGCCACCCCACTAGCTTGGCCACCGGGGAGCTGTTTTTT,CASSHPTSLATGELFF
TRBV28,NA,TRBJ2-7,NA,TGTGCCAGCAGTTTGGGGGTACCCTACGAGCAGTACTTC,CASSLGVPYEQYF
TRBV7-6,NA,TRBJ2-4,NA,TGTGCCAGCAGCTTAGCGGGGATGAGGGGCGAGGACATTCAGTACTTC,CASSLAGMRGEDIQYF
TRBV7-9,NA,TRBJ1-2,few,TGTGCCAGCAGCTTGTCGGGGGTAGAGGGCTACACCTTC,CASSLSGVEGYTF
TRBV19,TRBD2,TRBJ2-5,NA,TGTGCCAGTGCTCCGGGGCGGGGGGAGACCCAGTACTTC,CASAPGRGETQYF
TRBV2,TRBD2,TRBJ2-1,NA,TGTGCCAGCAGACAGGGACTAGCGGGGGACGGGTCCTACAATGAGCAGTTCTTC,CASRQGLAGDGSYNEQFF
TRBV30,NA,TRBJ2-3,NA,TGTGCCTGGATACAGGGAGCAGATACGCAGTATTTT,CAWIQGADTQYF
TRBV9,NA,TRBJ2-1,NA,TGTGCCAGCAGCGTAGGCTATAACAACAATGAGCAGTTCTTC,CASSVGYNNNEQFF
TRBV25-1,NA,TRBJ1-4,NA,TGTGCCAGCAGAGCCAGGGCGGATGAAAAACTGTTTTTT,CASRARADEKLFF
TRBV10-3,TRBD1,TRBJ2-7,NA,TGTGCCATCAGCTGGGGGGACAGGGGTTACGAGCAGTACTTC,CAISWGDRGYEQYF
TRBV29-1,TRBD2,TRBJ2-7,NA,TGCAGCGTTAATACACTAGCGGGAGGATCGGGCGAGCAGTACTTC,CSVNTLAGGSGEQYF
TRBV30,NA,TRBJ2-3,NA,TGTGCCTGGAGTGTCGGTGTGGGGGCGTTTGATACGCAGTATTTT,CAWSVGVGAFDTQYF
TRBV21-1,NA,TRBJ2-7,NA,TGTGCCAGCAGCAAAGAAAAGCACAGCCTTCAGCTGTACGAGCAGTACTTC,CASSKEKHSLQLYEQYF
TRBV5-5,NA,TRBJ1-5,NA,TGTGCCAGCAGCTTGGTGGGGACAAGCAATCAGCCCCAGCATTTT,CASSLVGTSNQPQHF